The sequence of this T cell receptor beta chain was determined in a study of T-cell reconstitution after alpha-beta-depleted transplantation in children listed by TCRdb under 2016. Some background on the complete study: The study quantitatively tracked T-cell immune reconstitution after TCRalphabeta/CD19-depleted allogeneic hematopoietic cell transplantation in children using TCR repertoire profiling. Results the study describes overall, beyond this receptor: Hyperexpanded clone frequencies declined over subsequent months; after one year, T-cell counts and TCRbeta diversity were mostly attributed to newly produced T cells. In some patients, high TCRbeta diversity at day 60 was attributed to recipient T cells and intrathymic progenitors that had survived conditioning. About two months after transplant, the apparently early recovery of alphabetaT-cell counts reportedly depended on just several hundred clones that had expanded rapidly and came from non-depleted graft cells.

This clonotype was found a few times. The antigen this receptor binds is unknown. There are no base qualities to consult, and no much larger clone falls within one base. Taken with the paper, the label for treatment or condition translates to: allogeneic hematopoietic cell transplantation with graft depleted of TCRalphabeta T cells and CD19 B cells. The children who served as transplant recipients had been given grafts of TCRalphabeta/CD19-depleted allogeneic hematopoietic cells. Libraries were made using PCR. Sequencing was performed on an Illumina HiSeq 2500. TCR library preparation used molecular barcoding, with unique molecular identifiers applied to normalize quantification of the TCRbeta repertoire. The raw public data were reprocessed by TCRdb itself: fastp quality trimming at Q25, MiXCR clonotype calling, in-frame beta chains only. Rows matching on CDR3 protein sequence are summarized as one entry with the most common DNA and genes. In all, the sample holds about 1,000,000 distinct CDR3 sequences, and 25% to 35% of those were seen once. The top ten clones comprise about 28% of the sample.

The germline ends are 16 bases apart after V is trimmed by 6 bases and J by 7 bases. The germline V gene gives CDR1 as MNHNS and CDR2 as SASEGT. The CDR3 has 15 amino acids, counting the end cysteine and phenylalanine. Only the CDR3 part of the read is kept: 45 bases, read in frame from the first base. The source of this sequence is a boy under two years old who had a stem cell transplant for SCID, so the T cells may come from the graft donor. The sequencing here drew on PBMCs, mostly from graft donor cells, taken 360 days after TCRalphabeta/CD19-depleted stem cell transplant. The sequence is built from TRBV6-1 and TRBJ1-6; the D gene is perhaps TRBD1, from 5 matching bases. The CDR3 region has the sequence CASRPGEISNSPLHF. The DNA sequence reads TGTGCCAGCAGGCCGGGGGAGATCTCAAATTCACCCCTCCACTTT.